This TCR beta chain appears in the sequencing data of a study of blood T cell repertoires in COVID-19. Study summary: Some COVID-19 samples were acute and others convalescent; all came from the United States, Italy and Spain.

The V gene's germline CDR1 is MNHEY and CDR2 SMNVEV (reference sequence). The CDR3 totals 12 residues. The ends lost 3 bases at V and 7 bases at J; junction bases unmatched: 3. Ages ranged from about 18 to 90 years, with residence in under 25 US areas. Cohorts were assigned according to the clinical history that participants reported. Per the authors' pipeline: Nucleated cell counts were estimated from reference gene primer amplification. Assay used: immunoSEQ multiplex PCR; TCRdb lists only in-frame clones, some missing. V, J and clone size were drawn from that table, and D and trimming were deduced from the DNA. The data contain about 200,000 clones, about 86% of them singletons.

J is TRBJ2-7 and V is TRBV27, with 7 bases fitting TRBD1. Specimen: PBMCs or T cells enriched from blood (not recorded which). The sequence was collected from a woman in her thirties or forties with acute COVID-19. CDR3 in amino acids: CASSFEGQEQYF. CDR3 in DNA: TGTGCCAGCAGTTTTGAGGGACAGGAGCAGTACTTC.